Listed here are 2 T cell receptor beta chains from one sample, sequenced in a study of CD8+ T cells in alopecia areata. Following extraction, RNA underwent reverse transcription to cDNA, which served as the sequencing template. TCRdb's copy holds only in-frame clones and misses some; the assay was immunoSEQ multiplex PCR. The repertoire consists of some 160,000 clones, with about three fifths occurring once and the leading ten covering about 0.94%. Treatment in this sample: oral pan-JAK inhibitor, 5-10 mg twice daily. Source: CD4+ T cells sorted from blood, taken at week 4, from a patient treated with tofacitinib. The source of these receptors is a human donor with alopecia areata.

This clone occurred once. The rearrangement links TRBV9 to TRBJ2-5; 9 bases are shared with TRBD2. The CDR3 totals 15 residues. The V and J ends lost 4 bases and 0 bases, in that order; junction bases with no gene match: 4. Per germline, CDR1 SGDLS and CDR2 YYNGEE. The CDR3, as DNA: TGTGCCAGCAGCCTAGCGGGACACTACCAAGAGACCCAGTACTTC. Translation: CASSLAGHYQETQYF.

V gene TRBV2 combines with J gene TRBJ2-2, with unresolved D. V lost 6 bases and J lost 6, with 11 bases in between. Germline CDR1 SNHLY, CDR2 FYNNEI. The length of the CDR3 is 13 residues. Here the CDR3 reads CASRSTGSGELFF. In DNA form, the CDR3 reads TGTGCCAGCAGATCTACCGGGTCCGGGGAGCTGTTTTTT. Full variable domain (outside the CDR3, taken from reference TRBV2 and TRBJ2-2): EPEVTQTPSHQVTQMGQEVILRCVPISNHLYFYWYRQILGQKVEFLVSFYNNEISEKSEIFDDQFSVERPDGSNFTLKIRSTKLEDSAMYFCASRSTGSGELFFGEGSRLTVL.